Following are 20 T cell receptor beta chains from one sample sequenced in a study of blood T cell repertoires in COVID-19. Here immunoSEQ multiplex PCR was the method, and the copy in TCRdb shows in-frame clones only, minus some. The sample gives some 310,000 clones, around 90% of which show up once; less than 3% is in the top ten. Sequenced input: peripheral blood. The source of these receptors is a woman aged 25 to 39 with COVID-19, enrolled during active disease.

This clone was seen many times. This sequence joins TRBV21-1 and TRBJ1-6; the table's D call TRBD1 went unverified against the DNA. TRBV21-1 is flagged as a pseudogene. The CDR3 consists of 18 residues. CDR3 bases: TGTGCCAGCATCTTTTTGCCGGGACAGGGAACCTATAATTCACCCCTCCACTTT. Translating gives CASIFLPGQGTYNSPLHF.

The V and J genes are TRBV6-5 and TRBJ1-1; TRBD1 agrees at 8 bases. In germline, CDR1 is MNHEY, CDR2 SVGAGI. The ends lost 10 bases at V and 3 bases at J; junction bases unmatched: 13. CDR3 length: 15 amino acids. The CDR3: CATSEFDRGHTEAFF. In DNA, the CDR3 is TGTGCCACGTCAGAGTTTGACAGGGGTCACACTGAAGCTTTCTTT.

This sequence joins TRBV11-2 and TRBJ1-6; tentatively, D is TRBD1 (5 bases). The germline V gene encodes CDR1 SGHAT and CDR2 FQNNGV. Trimming left V 1 base short and J 9 bases short, with 13 bases between. This CDR3 is built from 15 residues. CDR3 nucleotides: TGTGCCAGCAGCTTAGTGGGGGGTGAGGCTTCACCCCTCCACTTT. This sequence encodes CASSLVGGEASPLHF.

The V call is TRBV28, the J call TRBJ1-1, with 9 positions matching TRBD1. In germline, CDR1 is MDHEN, CDR2 SYDVKM. This CDR3 spans 14 amino acids. V dropped 6 bases and J dropped 6; count of bases not matched to a gene: 8. This chain's CDR3 is CASSPKQGAAEAFF. CDR3 bases: TGTGCCAGCAGCCCGAAACAGGGGGCAGCTGAAGCTTTCTTT.

The rearrangement joins TRBV19 to TRBJ1-5, with unresolved D. Trimming left V 4 bases short and J 4 bases short, with 14 bases between. CDR1 LNHDA and CDR2 SQIVND come from the germline V gene (reference sequence). The CDR3 covers 15 residues. The CDR3 nucleotides are TGTGCCAGTAGTAGACTCCTCGGGTCGAATCAGCCCCAGCATTTT. The encoded protein is CASSRLLGSNQPQHF.

The V gene is TRBV5-6, the J gene TRBJ1-2; the D gene is possibly TRBD1 (5 bases). This CDR3 comprises 13 residues. V lost 4 bases, J lost 4 bases, and 11 bases lay in between. In germline, CDR1 is SGHDT, CDR2 YYEEEE. CDR3 residues: CASSPGMGYGYTF. The CDR3 nucleotides read TGTGCCAGCAGCCCAGGGATGGGCTATGGCTACACCTTC.

This rearrangement joins TRBV28 to TRBJ2-1, with D possibly TRBD1 on 5 matching bases. In germline, CDR1 is MDHEN, CDR2 SYDVKM. This CDR3 spans 14 amino acids. Trimming removed 6 bases at V and 3 bases at J, with 12 bases between. The CDR3 region has the DNA TGTGCCAGCAGGGGGCCTGCCCACTACAATGAGCAGTTCTTC. Translated: CASRGPAHYNEQFF.

V and J are TRBV11-2 and TRBJ1-2, with 11 nucleotides matching TRBD1. Trimming cost V 6 bases and J 7 bases; bases outside gene matches: 10. The CDR3 runs to 15 residues. CDR1 and CDR2 from the germline V gene are SGHAT and FQNNGV. The CDR3 DNA is TGTGCCAGCAGACATAAAGGGGACAGGGGGTTTGGCTACACCTTC. It translates to CASRHKGDRGFGYTF.

A remark on this clone: At the DNA level, this CDR3 is encoded by other sequences in the same sample as well. The chain combines TRBV5-1 with TRBJ2-7, with 7 bases that match TRBD1. Germline V CDR1 and CDR2: SGHRS, YFSETQ. V shed 0 bases and J 0 bases; nucleotides not matched to a gene: 3. This CDR3 is 15 amino acids long. This CDR3 reads CASSLGQGPSYEQYF. CDR3 in DNA: TGCGCCAGCAGCTTGGGACAGGGACCCTCCTACGAGCAGTACTTC.

This rearrangement joins TRBV7-9 to TRBJ1-4; no definite D call. Germline V lookup: CDR1 SEHNR, CDR2 FQNEAQ (reference sequence). Trimming took 8 bases from V and 0 from J, leaving 7 bases between them. CDR3 length: 13 residues. CDR3 in DNA: TGTGCCAGCCCCGGTCCAACTAATGAAAAACTGTTTTTT. Translated: CASPGPTNEKLFF. Based on the CDR3 plus reference TRBV7-9 and TRBJ1-4, the full variable domain is DTGVSQNPRHKITKRGQNVTFRCDPISEHNRLYWYRQTLGQGPEFLTYFQNEAQLEKSRLLSDRFSAERPKGSFSTLEIQRTEQGDSAMYLCASPGPTNEKLFFGSGTQLSVL.

The chain has TRBV24-1 and TRBJ2-7; 8 bases fit TRBD2. The germline V gene has CDR1 KGHDR and CDR2 SFDVKD. The J segment lost 4 bases and the V segment lost 0 bases, leaving 7 bases of the junction unmatched. This CDR3 has 16 residues. The CDR3 spells CATSDLIGASGYEQYF. Here the CDR3 DNA reads TGTGCCACCAGTGATTTGATTGGGGCTAGCGGGTACGAGCAGTACTTC.

The chain is built from TRBV30 and TRBJ2-1, with D maybe TRBD2 (5 bases). V lost 4 bases to trimming and J lost 4 bases, with 14 bases between them. The V gene's germline CDR1 is GTSNPN and CDR2 SVGIG (reference sequence). The CDR3 is 14 residues long. The CDR3: CAWIGSPGYNEQFF. CDR3 coding DNA: TGTGCCTGGATTGGTTCGCCGGGGTACAATGAGCAGTTCTTC.

The chain uses TRBV6-6 and TRBJ1-4; possibly TRBD1 for D (5 bases). CDR3 length: 14 amino acids. Trimming took off 8 bases at V and 5 bases at J, with 15 bases between the two ends. Germline V gene lookup returns CDR1 MNHNY and CDR2 SVGAGI (reference sequence). The CDR3 DNA sequence: TGTGCCAGCCAATTCCAGGGAGGCAATGAAAAACTGTTTTTT. This translates into CASQFQGGNEKLFF.

The chain links TRBV3-1 (or the pseudogene TRBV3-2) to TRBJ1-2, with 7 bases matching TRBD1. V shed 4 bases, J shed 7 bases, and the junction held 6 bases outside the gene matches. The CDR3 is made up of 13 amino acids. Looked up from germline, CDR1 is LGHDT and CDR2 is YNNKEL (reference sequence). CDR3 loop: CASSRDRAPGYTF. CDR3 coding DNA: TGTGCCAGCAGCCGCGACAGGGCTCCTGGCTACACCTTC.

V gene TRBV5-5 combines with J gene TRBJ1-1; D possibly corresponds to TRBD1 (5 bases). The CDR3 totals 15 residues. CDR1 and CDR2 (germline): SGHKS, YYEKEE (reference sequence). Trimming cost V 0 bases and J 5 bases, with 14 bases left between them. In DNA form, the CDR3 reads TGTGCCAGCAGCTTGGCCGGGACTTATGGGACTGAAGCTTTCTTT. It translates to CASSLAGTYGTEAFF.

CDR3 DNA: TGCGCCAGCAGCCGTTTAACTCTTGAGTCCTACAATGAGCAGTTCTTC. As protein: CASSRLTLESYNEQFF. The rearrangement joins TRBV5-1 to TRBJ2-1, with D unresolved. There are 16 residues in the CDR3. CDR1 and CDR2 from the germline V gene are SGHRS and YFSETQ. The ends were cut back, 4 bases at V and 1 base at J, with 15 bases in the middle.

This sequence joins TRBV7-9 and TRBJ2-1; D remains ambiguous. Germline loops: CDR1 SEHNR, CDR2 FQNEAQ (reference sequence). The CDR3 totals 16 residues. The V end was cut by 0 bases, the J end by 8 bases, with 17 bases between. Here the CDR3 DNA reads TGTGCCAGCAGCTTAGCTATCGGAATCCGGGTAGATGAGCAGTTCTTC. It is translated as CASSLAIGIRVDEQFF.

The table lists this clone with a few counts. V usage is TRBV5-4 and J usage is TRBJ2-2; D is possibly TRBD1 (8 bases). Germline values: CDR1 SGHNT, CDR2 YYREEE (reference sequence). CDR3 length: 16 amino acids. V dropped 4 bases and J dropped 4 bases, with 17 bases sitting between them. The CDR3: CASSGLQGGGTGELFF. The CDR3 coding sequence is TGTGCCAGCAGCGGGCTACAGGGGGGGGGCACCGGGGAGCTGTTTTTT. Full variable domain (rest looked up from reference TRBV5-4 and TRBJ2-2): ETGVTQSPTHLIKTRGQQVTLRCSSQSGHNTVSWYQQALGQGPQFIFQYYREEENGRGNFPPRFSGLQFPNYSSELNVNALELDDSALYLCASSGLQGGGTGELFFGEGSRLTVL.

The chain is built from TRBV6-6 and TRBJ2-5, with a weak D call TRBD2 (6 bases). Germline CDR1 is MNHNY and CDR2 is SVGAGI (reference sequence). This CDR3 contains 14 residues. The V gene lost 6 bases and the J gene lost 5 bases, with 16 bases spanning the gap. The CDR3 DNA reads as TGTGCCAGCAGCCTCCGGAGGGCCGTTGAGACCCAGTACTTC. This encodes CASSLRRAVETQYF.

J is TRBJ1-6 and V is TRBV19, with a weak D call TRBD1 (6 bases). There are 15 residues in the CDR3. V lost 3 bases to trimming and J lost 9 bases, with 15 bases between them. Germline assignment: CDR1 LNHDA and CDR2 SQIVND (reference sequence). The chain's CDR3 is CASSMWQGLSSPLHF. As DNA, the CDR3 is TGTGCCAGTAGTATGTGGCAGGGGTTAAGTTCACCCCTCCACTTT.